This T cell receptor beta chain comes out of a study of T cell responses to AZD1222 COVID-19 vaccine. Study-wide points: Seropositive at baseline were only a handful of AZD1222 recipients. Nearly half of the spike-specific TCRs reportedly recognize variant regions that carry no mutations. Clonal diversity was possibly underestimated, and white British individuals and females predominated among donors.

The method was immunoSEQ multiplex PCR; TCRdb's version includes in-frame clones alone and lacks a portion of them. This sample carries fewer than 200,000 clones, 85% to 90% of them seen once, and the ten largest clones take more than 3.5%. Turning to this clone: What it binds is unknown.

Specimen: peripheral blood, collected 28 days after the second dose of the MenACWY control vaccine. The clonotype comes from an adult who received the MenACWY meningococcal vaccine as a control.

CDR3 protein: CASCQDQETQYF. The CDR3 coding sequence is TGCGCCAGCTGCCAGGACCAAGAGACCCAGTACTTC. V gene TRBV5-1 combines with J gene TRBJ2-5, with D hard to call. Germline-derived CDR1 and CDR2 are SGHRS and YFSETQ. V was cut by 7 bases and J by 0 bases, with 7 bases left in between. CDR3 size: 12 residues.